This TCR beta chain appears in the sequencing data of a study of post-analysis software for immune sequencing data. Across the study: Multiple sclerosis in the patients followed relapsing-remitting, secondary progressive and progressive-relapsing courses.

Trimming shortened V by 3 bases and J by 4 bases, and 7 bases separated the two germline ends. The V gene's germline CDR1 is LGHDT and CDR2 YNNKEL (reference sequence). This CDR3 is built from 12 residues. On this clonotype: The target antigen is unknown.

Study-wide points: Elevated frequency relative to controls characterized four or five TRBV segments in patients, TRBV5-6, TRBV5-1 and TRBV20-1 among them. Normalized Chao1 diversity was significantly reduced in patients versus controls.

Unique-molecular-identifier-tagged TCR beta cDNA libraries were used. Approximately 450,000 cDNA molecules were recovered from an input of 1 to 10 million T cells. TCRdb re-called the PCR reads through MiXCR, storing one row per CDR3 protein. The sample contains about 770,000 distinct CDR3 sequences, around 46% of which appear only once. This rearrangement joins TRBV3-1 to TRBJ2-7, with no clear D. Source material: blood. This TCR derives from a girl aged 5-17 years with multiple sclerosis. Here the CDR3 reads CASSHSEYEQYF. CDR3 DNA sequence: TGTGCCAGCAGCCACTCAGAATACGAGCAGTACTTC.